A selection of T cell receptor beta chains follows, all from one sample in a study of T cells in Graves' hyperthyroidism and ophthalmopathy. One entry per CDR3 protein, called by TCRdb with MiXCR from the multiplex PCR reads. Here the sample spans around 530,000 distinct CDR3 sequences, approximately 17% being singletons. The sample comprised blood. The source is a woman aged 18-29 years with Graves' ophthalmopathy. CDR3s include the opening cysteine and the closing phenylalanine or tryptophan. A D gene is named only where the DNA matches it firmly. A row's size may be missing; if present it is once, few, many or a size class.

j_gene,abundance,v_gene,d_gene,CDR3nt,CDR3aa
TRBJ1-2,many,TRBV10-3,TRBD1,TGTGCCATCAGTGAGCCGACAGGGGCAAACTATGGCTACACCTTC,CAISEPTGANYGYTF
TRBJ2-5,few,TRBV6-2/TRBV6-3,-,TGTGCCAGCAGCATGGGAGAAGGGGTGCAGGAGACCCAGTACTTC,CASSMGEGVQETQYF
TRBJ1-1,many,TRBV28,-,TGTGCCAGCTCACTTACCGGGGCCCCTAAAGCTTTCTTT,CASSLTGAPKAFF
TRBJ2-7,-,TRBV28,TRBD1,TGTGCCAGCCGTTTATTGGGCGAGGGGACAGTGGGGCCCTACGAGCAGTACTTC,CASRLLGEGTVGPYEQYF
TRBJ1-6,-,TRBV28,TRBD1,TGTGCCAGCAGTTACCAGGGGGCGAATTCACCCCTCCACTTT,CASSYQGANSPLHF
TRBJ2-7,-,TRBV7-9,-,TGTGCCAGCGCTGCGACGGGGGAGCAGTACTTC,CASAATGEQYF
TRBJ2-4,few,TRBV7-2,-,TGTGCCAGCAGCTTAGTTGCCAGAAACATTCAGTACTTC,CASSLVARNIQYF
TRBJ1-1,many,TRBV28,-,TGTGCCAGCAGCTGGGAAGGGACGCCGATATTTGAAGCTTTCTTT,CASSWEGTPIFEAFF
TRBJ1-1,-,TRBV14,-,TGTGCCAGCAGCCAAGTTACGTGGGAAGCTTTCTTT,CASSQVTWEAFF
TRBJ2-7,many,TRBV6-1,TRBD1,TGTGCCAGCAAAGGGACAGGGACCTACGAGCAGTACTTC,CASKGTGTYEQYF
TRBJ1-6,many,TRBV5-1,-,TGCGCCAGCAGCTTGATATCATCAGGGGATTCACCCCTCCACTTT,CASSLISSGDSPLHF
TRBJ1-1,-,TRBV4-1,-,TGCGCCAGCAGCCACCCCAAGGGGGGACGGGACACTGAAGCTTTCTTT,CASSHPKGGRDTEAFF
TRBJ2-1,many,TRBV7-8,-,TGTGCCAGCAGCTTGCCGGCCGGGTCCTACAATGAGCAGTTCTTC,CASSLPAGSYNEQFF
TRBJ2-1,-,TRBV20-1,-,TGCAGTGCTAGTGATCGGCTTGTCAATGAGCAGTTCTTC,CSASDRLVNEQFF
TRBJ2-1,-,TRBV14,-,TGTGCCAGCAGCCAATATAAGGGGTCGAGGAATGAGCAGTTCTTC,CASSQYKGSRNEQFF
TRBJ1-6,few,TRBV28,-,TGTGCCAGCAGCGTCAGGGTTGCATATAATTCACCCCTCCACTTT,CASSVRVAYNSPLHF
TRBJ2-5,-,TRBV9,TRBD1,TGTGCCAGCAGCGCCGGGACAGTCGAAGAGACCCAGTACTTC,CASSAGTVEETQYF
TRBJ2-5,many,TRBV2,TRBD2,TGTGCCAGCAGTGAACGGATAGCGGGAGTTAAGACCCAGTACTTC,CASSERIAGVKTQYF
TRBJ2-1,-,TRBV12-5,TRBD2,TGTGCTAGTGGTCTCACCCTACCGGGACTACAGTTCTTC,CASGLTLPGLQFF
TRBJ1-6,many,TRBV5-1,-,TGCGCCAGCAGCGAGGGGATGAATTCACCCCTCCACTTT,CASSEGMNSPLHF
TRBJ1-4,few,TRBV6-5,TRBD1,TGTGCCAGCAGGTTAATACAGGGGTGGAACAGGGAAAAACTGTTTTTT,CASRLIQGWNREKLFF
TRBJ2-3,many,TRBV20-1,-,TGCAGTGCTAGAGATCCTCTGGTGGCAAGCACAGATACGCAGTATTTT,CSARDPLVASTDTQYF
TRBJ2-7,-,TRBV29-1,TRBD1,TGCAGCGGTGGACAGGGGGACAACGAGCAGTACTTC,CSGGQGDNEQYF
TRBJ1-2,few,TRBV28,TRBD1,TGTGCCAGCAGGGGACAGGGCTTAGATGGCTACACCTTC,CASRGQGLDGYTF
TRBJ2-5,-,TRBV4-1,-,TGCGCCAGCAGCTCTCCGGGACTCCCCCCGACCCAGTACTTC,CASSSPGLPPTQYF
TRBJ1-5,-,TRBV19,-,TGTGCCAGTAGCGACAGTTTCGGCCCAAACCAGCCCCAGCATTTT,CASSDSFGPNQPQHF